This T cell receptor beta chain derives from a study of CD8 T cells in Susac syndrome. Study context: When blood was drawn, the patients with Susac syndrome were therapy-naive, on corticosteroids, or on intravenous immunoglobulin alone.

V was clipped by 6 bases and J by 3 bases; unmatched bases: 12. Germline CDR1 and CDR2: MNHNS and SASEGT. The CDR3 consists of 17 residues. With regard to this clonotype: The antigen is undetermined.

Study-level findings and limits: The CD4+ T cell repertoires in Susac syndrome did not show any clonal expansion.

Patients with Susac syndrome showed fulfilment of recently defined diagnostic criteria for definite or probable disease. After extraction with the RNeasy kit, about 0.45 to 1 ug of the RNA was reverse transcribed using random hexamers. Amplification of TCR beta CDR3 across 54 Vbeta and 13 Jbeta was performed with immunoSEQ multiplex PCR. TCRdb called the immunoSEQ multiplex PCR reads again in MiXCR, with one record for every CDR3 protein. The sample lists some 190,000 distinct CDR3 sequences, roughly 93% occurring once. The TCR sequence derives from a human donor with Susac syndrome. This chain uses TRBV6-1 with TRBJ2-3, with 10 bases matching TRBD1. Sequencing was carried out using CD4+ T cells from PBMCs. CDR3 DNA: TGTGCCAGCAGCCGACTAGCTTGGGGACAGGGGACAGATACGCAGTATTTT. Amino acid sequence: CASSRLAWGQGTDTQYF.